This T cell receptor beta chain was documented in a study of shared clonotypes between healthy human individuals. Broader study findings: Among four donors, around 5% of naive CD4 clonotypes were found in common.

Produced via immunoSEQ multiplex PCR; TCRdb's table is partial and in-frame only. The table includes some 1 million clones, more than 65% detected once. The study enrolled healthy HIV-negative adults without recent acute infections or vaccinations as donors. Naive CD45RA+ and memory CD45RA-negative subsets were split from CD4+ cells. V lost 1 base and J 6 bases, leaving 11 bases between the germline ends. Germline V lookup: CDR1 PRHDT, CDR2 FYEKMQ (reference sequence). This CDR3 region has 14 residues. About this clone: Its antigen is unknown.

The chain employs TRBV13 and TRBJ2-3; no firm D call. The receptor's source is a man younger than 30 in good health. The sample consisted of memory CD4+ T cells sorted from blood. As to subset: CD45RA-negative fraction. The CDR3 nucleotides are TGTGCCAGCAGCTTAGCACTTCTCGAGGATACGCAGTATTTT. Translating gives CASSLALLEDTQYF. Looking up the rest from reference TRBV13 and TRBJ2-3 gives the full variable domain: AAGVIQSPRHLIKEKRETATLKCYPIPRHDTVYWYQQGPGQDPQFLISFYEKMQSDKGSIPDRFSAQQFSDYHSELNMSSLELGDSALYFCASSLALLEDTQYFGPGTRLTVL.